A single sample gave rise to the 8 T cell receptor beta chains below, sequenced in a study of CD8 T cells in Susac syndrome. Reverse transcription of about 0.5 to 1 ug RNA was performed with random hexamers. Via MiXCR, TCRdb re-called the immunoSEQ multiplex PCR reads, giving one row per CDR3 protein. The table shows approximately 170,000 distinct CDR3 sequences, with approximately 92% occurring only once. The sequenced material came from CD4+ T cells from PBMCs. Source of these receptors: a human donor in good health.

This clonotype was picked up one time. V usage is TRBV30 and J usage is TRBJ2-1; possible D gene TRBD1, 6 bases. The germline V and J ends were trimmed by 3 bases and 7 bases, with 19 bases remaining between them. The CDR3 consists of 15 residues. Germline lookup yields CDR1 GTSNPN and CDR2 SVGIG (reference sequence). The CDR3 coding sequence is TGTGCCTGGAGCTCTGGGGGCGCCCTCTCTAATGAGCAGTTCTTC. Translating it yields CAWSSGGALSNEQFF.

This chain links TRBV3-1 with TRBJ2-5; no definite D call. V was clipped by 1 base and J by 2 bases, with 11 bases between them. The CDR3 has 15 amino acids. Germline V gene sequence: CDR1 LGHDT, CDR2 YNNKEL (reference sequence). Here the CDR3 reads CASSQGGRSQETQYF. CDR3 in DNA: TGTGCCAGCAGCCAAGGAGGACGAAGTCAAGAGACCCAGTACTTC.

The chain is built from TRBV30 and TRBJ2-5, with no clear D. Trimming took 2 bases from V and 2 from J, leaving 9 bases between them. Germline V gives CDR1 GTSNPN, CDR2 SVGIG (reference sequence). The CDR3 is made up of 13 amino acids. The CDR3 DNA reads TGTGCCTGGAGTCGGACGGATCAAGAGACCCAGTACTTC. It encodes CAWSRTDQETQYF.

The rearrangement joins TRBV3-1 to TRBJ1-1; tentative D call: TRBD1 (5 bases). Germline CDR1 LGHDT, CDR2 YNNKEL (reference sequence). The CDR3 sequence is 16 residues long. Trimming took off 1 base at V and 0 bases at J, with 12 bases between the two ends. For the CDR3, the DNA is TGTGCCAGCAGCCAAGCCAGGGTTAGGATGAACACTGAAGCTTTCTTT. It encodes CASSQARVRMNTEAFF.

The chain has TRBV30 and TRBJ1-5, with 7 bases identical to TRBD1. V gave up 4 bases and J gave up 0 bases; unmatched junction bases: 3. CDR3 size: 14 residues. Looked up from germline, CDR1 is GTSNPN and CDR2 is SVGIG (reference sequence). As DNA, the CDR3 is TGTGCCTGGAAAGGGGGCAATAGCAATCAGCCCCAGCATTTT. As protein: CAWKGGNSNQPQHF.

This chain joins TRBV29-1 and TRBJ2-3, with TRBD2 identical over 9 bases. Germline values: CDR1 SQVTM, CDR2 ANQGSEA. The V and J ends lost 3 bases and 1 base, in that order; junction bases with no gene match: 2. This CDR3 is built from 14 residues. For the CDR3, the DNA is TGCAGCGTTGAGGCTAGCGGGGGCACAGATACGCAGTATTTT. As protein: CSVEASGGTDTQYF.

This clonotype appeared once. V gene TRBV7-2 combines with J gene TRBJ1-4; no clear D gene. Germline-derived CDR1 and CDR2 are SGHTA and FQGNSA. The CDR3 consists of 14 residues. The V end was cut by 3 bases, the J end by 7 bases, with 12 bases between. The CDR3 spells CASSLRGSREKLFF. CDR3 in DNA: TGTGCCAGCAGCTTGCGAGGTTCTCGTGAAAAACTGTTTTTT.

This clonotype has a single count. The chain recombines TRBV6-5 with TRBJ2-7; the D gene is possibly TRBD1 (6 bases). The CDR3 length is 13 residues. Deletions cut 4 bases from V and 4 bases from J, with 11 bases between. CDR1 and CDR2 (germline): MNHEY, SVGAGI. CDR3: CASSSTGKYEQYF. The CDR3 DNA follows: TGTGCCAGCAGTTCAACAGGGAAGTACGAGCAGTACTTC.